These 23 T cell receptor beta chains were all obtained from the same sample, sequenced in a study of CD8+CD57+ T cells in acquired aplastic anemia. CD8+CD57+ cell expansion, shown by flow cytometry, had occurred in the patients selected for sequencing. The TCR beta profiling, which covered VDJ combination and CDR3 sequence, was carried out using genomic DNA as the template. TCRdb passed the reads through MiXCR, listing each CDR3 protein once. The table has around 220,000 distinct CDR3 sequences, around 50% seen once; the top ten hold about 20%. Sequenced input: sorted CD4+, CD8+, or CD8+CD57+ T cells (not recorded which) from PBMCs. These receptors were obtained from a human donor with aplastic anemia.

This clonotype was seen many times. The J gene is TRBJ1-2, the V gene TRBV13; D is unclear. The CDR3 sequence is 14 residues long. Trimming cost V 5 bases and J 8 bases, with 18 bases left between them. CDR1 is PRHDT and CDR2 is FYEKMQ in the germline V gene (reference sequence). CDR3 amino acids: CASSRMGGYIGYTF. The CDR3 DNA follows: TGTGCCAGCAGCCGGATGGGAGGATATATCGGCTACACCTTC.

This CDR3 is CASAPGGGSYGYTF. The CDR3 nucleotides are TGTGCTAGTGCCCCCGGGGGGGGGAGCTATGGCTACACCTTC. The chain recombines TRBV12-5 with TRBJ1-2; maybe TRBD1 (5 bases). V lost 7 bases and J 4 bases, leaving 16 bases between the germline ends. In germline, CDR1 is LGHNT, CDR2 FRNRAP. There are 14 residues in the CDR3.

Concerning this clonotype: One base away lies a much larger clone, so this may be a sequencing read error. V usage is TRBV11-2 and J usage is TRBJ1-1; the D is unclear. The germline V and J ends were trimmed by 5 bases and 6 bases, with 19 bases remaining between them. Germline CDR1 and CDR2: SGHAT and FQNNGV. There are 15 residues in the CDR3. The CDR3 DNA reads TGTGCCAGCAGCCCGTTGGAGACTTTGGGTGCTGAAGCTTTCTTT. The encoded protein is CASSPLETLGAEAFF.

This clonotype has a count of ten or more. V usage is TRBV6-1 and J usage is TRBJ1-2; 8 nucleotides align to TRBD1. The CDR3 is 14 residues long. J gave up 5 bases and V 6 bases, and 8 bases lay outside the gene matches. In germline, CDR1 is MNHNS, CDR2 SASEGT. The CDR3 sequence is CASSPTGALYGYTF. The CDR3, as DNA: TGTGCCAGCAGCCCGACAGGGGCGCTTTATGGCTACACCTTC.

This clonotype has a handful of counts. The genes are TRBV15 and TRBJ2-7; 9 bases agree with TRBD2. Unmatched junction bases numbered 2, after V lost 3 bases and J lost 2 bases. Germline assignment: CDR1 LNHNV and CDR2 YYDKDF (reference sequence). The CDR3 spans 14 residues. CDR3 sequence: CATSRTSGPYEQYF. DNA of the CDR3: TGTGCCACCAGCAGGACTAGCGGACCCTACGAGCAGTACTTC.

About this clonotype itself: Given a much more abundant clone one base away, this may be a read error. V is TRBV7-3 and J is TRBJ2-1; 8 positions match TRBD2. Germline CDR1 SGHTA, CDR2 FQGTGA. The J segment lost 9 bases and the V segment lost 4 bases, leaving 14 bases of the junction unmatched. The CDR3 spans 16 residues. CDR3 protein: CASSSLAGREYGEQFF. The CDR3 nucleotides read TGTGCCAGCAGCTCGTTAGCGGGGAGGGAATACGGTGAGCAGTTCTTC.

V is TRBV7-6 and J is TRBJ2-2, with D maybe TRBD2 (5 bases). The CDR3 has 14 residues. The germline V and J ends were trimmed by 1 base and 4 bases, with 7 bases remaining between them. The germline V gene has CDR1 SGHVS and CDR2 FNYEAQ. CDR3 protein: CASSLGETTGELFF. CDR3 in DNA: TGTGCCAGCAGCTTAGGGGAGACCACCGGGGAGCTGTTTTTT.

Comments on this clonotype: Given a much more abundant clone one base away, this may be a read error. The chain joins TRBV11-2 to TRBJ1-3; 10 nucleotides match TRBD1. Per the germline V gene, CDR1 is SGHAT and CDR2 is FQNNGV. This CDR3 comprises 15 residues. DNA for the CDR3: TGTGTCAGCAGCTCCGGGACAGGGGAAGGAAACACCATATATTTT. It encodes CVSSSGTGEGNTIYF.

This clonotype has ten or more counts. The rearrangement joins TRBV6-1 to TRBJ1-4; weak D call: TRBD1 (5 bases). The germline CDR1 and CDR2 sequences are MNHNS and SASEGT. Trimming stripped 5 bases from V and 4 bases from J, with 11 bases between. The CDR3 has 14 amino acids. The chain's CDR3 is CASSYTGFNEKLFF. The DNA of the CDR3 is TGTGCCAGCAGTTATACAGGCTTTAATGAAAAACTGTTTTTT.

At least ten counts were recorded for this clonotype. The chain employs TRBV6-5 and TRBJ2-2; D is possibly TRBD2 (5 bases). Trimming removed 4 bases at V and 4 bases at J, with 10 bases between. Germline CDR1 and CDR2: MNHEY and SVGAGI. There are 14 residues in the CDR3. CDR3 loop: CASSFSVSTGELFF. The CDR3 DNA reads TGTGCCAGCAGTTTTAGCGTAAGCACCGGGGAGCTGTTTTTT.

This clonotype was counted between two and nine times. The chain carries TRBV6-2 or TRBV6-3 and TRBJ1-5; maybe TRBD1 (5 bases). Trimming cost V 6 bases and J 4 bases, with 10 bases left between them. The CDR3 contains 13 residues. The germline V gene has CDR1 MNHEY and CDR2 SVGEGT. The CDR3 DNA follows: TGTGCCAGCAGCCGGAGACAGAATCAGCCCCAGCATTTT. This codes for CASSRRQNQPQHF.

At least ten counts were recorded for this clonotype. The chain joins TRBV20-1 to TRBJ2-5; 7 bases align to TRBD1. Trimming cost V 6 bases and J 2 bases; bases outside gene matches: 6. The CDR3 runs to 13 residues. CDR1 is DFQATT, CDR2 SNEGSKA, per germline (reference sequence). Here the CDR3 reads CSATTGRQETQYF. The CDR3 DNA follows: TGCAGTGCAACGACAGGGCGTCAAGAGACCCAGTACTTC.

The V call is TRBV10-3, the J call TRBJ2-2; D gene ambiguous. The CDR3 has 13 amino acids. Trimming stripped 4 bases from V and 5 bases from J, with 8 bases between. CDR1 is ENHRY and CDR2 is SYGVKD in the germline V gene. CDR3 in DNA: TGTGCCATCAGTGGGGTAGGTACCGGGGAGCTGTTTTTT. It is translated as CAISGVGTGELFF.

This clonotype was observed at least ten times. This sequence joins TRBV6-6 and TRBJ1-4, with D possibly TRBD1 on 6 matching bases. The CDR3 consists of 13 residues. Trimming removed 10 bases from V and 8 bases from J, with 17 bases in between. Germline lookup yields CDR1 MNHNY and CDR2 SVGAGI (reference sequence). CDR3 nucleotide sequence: TGTGCCACCAACAGGGCTGAGAGCGAAAAACTGTTTTTT. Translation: CATNRAESEKLFF.

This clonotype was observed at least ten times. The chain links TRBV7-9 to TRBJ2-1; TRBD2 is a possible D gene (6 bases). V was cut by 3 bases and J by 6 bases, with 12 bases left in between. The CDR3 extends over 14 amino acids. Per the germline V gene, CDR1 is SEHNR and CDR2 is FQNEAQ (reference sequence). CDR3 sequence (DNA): TGTGCCAGCAGCTTTCCGGGACTCAGCAATGAGCAGTTCTTC. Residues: CASSFPGLSNEQFF. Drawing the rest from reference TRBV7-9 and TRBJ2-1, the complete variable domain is DTGVSQNPRHKITKRGQNVTFRCDPISEHNRLYWYRQTLGQGPEFLTYFQNEAQLEKSRLLSDRFSAERPKGSFSTLEIQRTEQGDSAMYLCASSFPGLSNEQFFGPGTRLTVL.

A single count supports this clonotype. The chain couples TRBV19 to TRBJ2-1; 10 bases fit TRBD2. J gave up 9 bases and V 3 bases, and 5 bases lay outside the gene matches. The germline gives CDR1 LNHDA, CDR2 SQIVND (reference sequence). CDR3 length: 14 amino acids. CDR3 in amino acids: CASSITSGDIEQFF. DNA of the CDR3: TGTGCCAGTAGTATTACTAGCGGGGACATTGAGCAGTTCTTC. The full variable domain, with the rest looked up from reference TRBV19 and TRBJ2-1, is DGGITQSPKYLFRKEGQNVTLSCEQNLNHDAMYWYRQDPGQGLRLIYYSQIVNDFQKGDIAEGYSVSREKKESFPLTVTSAQKNPTAFYLCASSITSGDIEQFFGPGTRLTVL.

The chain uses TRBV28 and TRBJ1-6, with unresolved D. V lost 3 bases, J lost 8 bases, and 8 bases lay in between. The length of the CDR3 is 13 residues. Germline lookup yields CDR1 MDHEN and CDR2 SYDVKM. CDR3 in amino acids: CASSFSGDSPLHF. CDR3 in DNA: TGTGCCAGCAGTTTTTCAGGTGATTCACCCCTCCACTTT.

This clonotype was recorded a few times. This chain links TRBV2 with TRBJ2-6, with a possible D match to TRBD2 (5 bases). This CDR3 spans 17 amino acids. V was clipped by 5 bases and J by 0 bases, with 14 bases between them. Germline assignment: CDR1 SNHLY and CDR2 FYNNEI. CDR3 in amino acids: CASSFLDGISGANVLTF. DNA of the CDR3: TGTGCCAGCAGTTTCCTGGACGGGATCTCTGGGGCCAACGTCCTGACTTTC.

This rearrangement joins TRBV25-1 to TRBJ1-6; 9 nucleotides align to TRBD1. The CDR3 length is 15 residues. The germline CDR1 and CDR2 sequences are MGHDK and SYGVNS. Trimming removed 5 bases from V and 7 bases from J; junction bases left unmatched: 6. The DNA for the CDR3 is TGTGCCAGCAGTAAGCGGGACAGGGAAAATTCACCCCTCCACTTT. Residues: CASSKRDRENSPLHF.

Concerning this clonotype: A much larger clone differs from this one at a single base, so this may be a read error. The CDR3 DNA reads TGTGCCGGCAGCTTATTAGTGTACGAGCAGTACTTC. Protein: CAGSLLVYEQYF. The V and J genes are TRBV11-2 and TRBJ2-7; D not resolved. Per the germline V gene, CDR1 is SGHAT and CDR2 is FQNNGV. The CDR3 has 12 amino acids.

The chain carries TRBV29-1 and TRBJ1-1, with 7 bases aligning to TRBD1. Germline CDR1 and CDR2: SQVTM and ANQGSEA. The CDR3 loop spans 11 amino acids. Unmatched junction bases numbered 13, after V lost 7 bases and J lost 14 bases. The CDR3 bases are TGCAGCGCTAGCACAGGGGCGGCCGCGTTCTTT. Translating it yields CSASTGAAAFF.

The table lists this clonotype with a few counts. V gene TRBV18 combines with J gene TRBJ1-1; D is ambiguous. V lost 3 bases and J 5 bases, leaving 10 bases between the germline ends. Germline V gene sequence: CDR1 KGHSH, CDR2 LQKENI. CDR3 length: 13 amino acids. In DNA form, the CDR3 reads TGTGCCAGCTCACCCGAATCGGGGACTGAAGCTTTCTTT. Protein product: CASSPESGTEAFF.

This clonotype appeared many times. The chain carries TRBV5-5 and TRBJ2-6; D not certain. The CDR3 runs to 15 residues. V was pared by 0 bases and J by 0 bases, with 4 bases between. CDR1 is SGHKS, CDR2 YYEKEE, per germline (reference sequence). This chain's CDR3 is CASSLVGSGANVLTF. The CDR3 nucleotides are TGTGCCAGCAGCTTGGTAGGCTCTGGGGCCAACGTCCTGACTTTC.